Below, 21 T cell receptor beta chains from the same sample are listed, as sequenced in a study of T cells in Graves' hyperthyroidism and ophthalmopathy. TCR beta CDR3 regions were amplified from RNA. The HTBI set primed first-round TCR CDR3 RT-PCR. From the multiplex PCR reads, TCRdb called clonotypes with MiXCR, one entry per CDR3 protein. The sample shows about 420,000 distinct CDR3 sequences, around 16% of them seen only once. Sequenced input: blood. These receptors were obtained from a young woman with Graves' hyperthyroidism.

Notes on this clonotype: Its ends do not fully match the called genes, so a read error is possible. The chain has TRBV2 and TRBJ2-1; D not resolved. CDR1 and CDR2 (germline): SNHLY, FYNNEI. The CDR3 is 13 residues long. CDR3 residues: CASKTFSYNEQSF. CDR3 coding DNA: TGTGCCAGCAAGACATTCTCCTACAATGAGCAGTCCTTC.

The chain joins TRBV20-1 to TRBJ2-7, with D perhaps matching TRBD1 (5 bases). The germline gives CDR1 DFQATT, CDR2 SNEGSKA (reference sequence). The CDR3 loop spans 15 amino acids. Trimming took 6 bases from V and 2 from J, leaving 20 bases between them. This CDR3 is CSARAWRRGAYEQYF. CDR3 nucleotide sequence: TGCAGTGCCAGGGCTTGGCGGAGAGGAGCCTACGAGCAGTACTTC.

This clonotype was counted a few times. V gene TRBV12-3 or TRBV12-4 combines with J gene TRBJ1-4; the D gene is possibly TRBD1 (5 bases). Trimming took 3 bases from V and 5 from J, leaving 13 bases between them. The CDR3 has 15 residues. The CDR3 DNA reads TGTGCCAGCAGTTTTGGAGGGGTCGCAAATGAAAAACTGTTTTTT. Its translation: CASSFGGVANEKLFF.

This clonotype has a count of ten or more. The gene calls are TRBV7-9 and TRBJ2-1, with D perhaps TRBD1 (6 bases). Trimming left V 2 bases short and J 0 bases short, with 14 bases between. CDR3 size: 17 residues. Germline V CDR1 and CDR2: SEHNR, FQNEAQ (reference sequence). CDR3 region: CASSLLGTGSSYNEQFF. DNA of the CDR3: TGTGCCAGCAGCTTATTAGGAACAGGGAGCTCCTACAATGAGCAGTTCTTC.

This clonotype showed up many times. J is TRBJ2-7 and V is TRBV28; 10 nucleotides match TRBD1. Germline CDR1 and CDR2: MDHEN and SYDVKM. The ends lost 6 bases at V and 3 bases at J; junction bases unmatched: 8. The CDR3 runs to 15 residues. In nucleotides, the CDR3 is TGTGCCAGCAGCACCGGACAGGGGGATTACTACGAGCAGTACTTC. This sequence encodes CASSTGQGDYYEQYF.

The V gene is TRBV6-1, the J gene TRBJ1-2; D is unclear. The CDR3 is 10 residues long. The V end lost 3 bases, the J end lost 10 bases, and 6 bases lay between the germline ends. Looked up from germline, CDR1 is MNHNS and CDR2 is SASEGT. The CDR3 region is CASSDWDYTF. The CDR3 DNA sequence: TGTGCCAGCAGTGATTGGGACTACACCTTC.

Only a few counts were recorded for this clonotype. This chain connects TRBV7-3 to TRBJ2-1; 14 positions agree with TRBD2. The CDR3 covers 15 residues. J was trimmed by 15 bases and V by 2 bases; bases with no gene match: 9. Per the germline V gene, CDR1 is SGHTA and CDR2 is FQGTGA. CDR3 sequence reads: CASSLGGTSGSVRFF. The CDR3 DNA sequence: TGTGCCAGCAGCTTAGGAGGGACTAGCGGGAGTGTGCGGTTCTTC.

In its sample, this clonotype was seen a few times. The chain has TRBV6-1 and TRBJ1-5; TRBD1 aligns across 11 bases. Germline V gene data show CDR1 as MNHNS and CDR2 as SASEGT. This CDR3 contains 18 residues. V dropped 5 bases and J dropped 7; count of bases not matched to a gene: 16. The CDR3 loop is CASSSIDGTGGSRQPQHF. CDR3 DNA sequence: TGTGCCAGCAGTTCCATCGATGGGACAGGGGGTTCTCGGCAGCCCCAGCATTTT.

This clonotype has at least ten counts. The rearrangement joins TRBV3-1 to TRBJ2-3; unclear D gene. This CDR3 has 11 residues. With 5 bases removed from V and 6 bases from J, the gap between germline ends came to 6 bases. Germline CDR1 reads LGHDT; CDR2 reads YNNKEL (reference sequence). In nucleotides, the CDR3 is TGTGCCAGCAGCAAGACCGATACGCAGTATTTT. Its translation is CASSKTDTQYF.

This clonotype was seen at least ten times. The chain links TRBV11-3 to TRBJ2-7; a possible D gene is TRBD1 (5 bases). The V gene lost 5 bases and the J gene lost 2 bases, with 10 bases spanning the gap. The CDR3 loop spans 13 amino acids. Germline CDR1 SGHNT, CDR2 YENEEA. CDR3 loop: CASSQGDTYEQYF. For the CDR3, the DNA is TGTGCCAGCAGCCAAGGGGATACCTACGAGCAGTACTTC.

The V gene is TRBV7-2, the J gene TRBJ1-5, with 8 nucleotides matching TRBD1. The CDR3 length is 14 residues. CDR1 SGHTA and CDR2 FQGNSA come from the germline V gene. V dropped 5 bases and J dropped 4; count of bases not matched to a gene: 4. CDR3 DNA sequence: TGTGCCAGCAGCCAATGGACAGGGAATCAGCCCCAGCATTTT. It codes for CASSQWTGNQPQHF.

This clonotype occurred many times. The chain employs TRBV7-2 and TRBJ2-3; D is unresolved. The V gene lost 2 bases and the J gene lost 0 bases, with 6 bases spanning the gap. This CDR3 spans 14 amino acids. Germline CDR1 reads SGHTA; CDR2 reads FQGNSA. The CDR3 nucleotides are TGTGCCAGCAGCTTACGGGCTAGCACAGATACGCAGTATTTT. Translating gives CASSLRASTDTQYF.

Of note for this clonotype: A much more abundant neighbour one base away suggests this may be a read error. The V call is TRBV6-2 or TRBV6-3, the J call TRBJ2-7; D possibly corresponds to TRBD1 (5 bases). Germline V gene data show CDR1 as MNHEY and CDR2 as SVGEGT. The length of the CDR3 is 19 residues. Written as DNA, the CDR3 is TGTGCCGGCAGTTACAGCCCCCAGACCACAGGTCCGGTTACCTACGAGCAGTACTTC. Protein product: CAGSYSPQTTGPVTYEQYF.

This clonotype was counted at least ten times. V is TRBV28 and J is TRBJ2-6, with D perhaps TRBD1 or TRBD2 (5 bases each). Germline V lookup: CDR1 MDHEN, CDR2 SYDVKM. The CDR3 is made up of 19 amino acids. V was trimmed by 5 bases and J by 0 bases, leaving 20 bases between them. The CDR3 DNA reads as TGTGCCAGCAGTCAAGACGTCCCGGGACCTTTCTCTGGGGCCAACGTCCTGACTTTC. As protein: CASSQDVPGPFSGANVLTF.

V is TRBV13 and J is TRBJ2-7, with D possibly being TRBD1 (6 bases). The CDR3 covers 16 residues. Germline V gene lookup returns CDR1 PRHDT and CDR2 FYEKMQ (reference sequence). Trimming left V 4 bases short and J 0 bases short, with 16 bases between. The CDR3 DNA is TGTGCCAGCAGCTCCTACAGGGAGCAGAACTCCTACGAGCAGTACTTC. Its protein product is CASSSYREQNSYEQYF.

The CDR3 loop reads CASSLERNGYTF. The CDR3 DNA is TGTGCCAGCAGCTTAGAGCGCAACGGCTACACCTTC. The chain carries TRBV7-9 and TRBJ1-2, with D hard to call. CDR1 and CDR2 (germline): SEHNR, FQNEAQ (reference sequence). Between the trimmed V and J ends, which lost 1 base and 8 bases, there was a span of 8 bases. This CDR3 region has 12 residues. Full variable domain (missing parts from reference TRBV7-9 and TRBJ1-2): DTGVSQNPRHKITKRGQNVTFRCDPISEHNRLYWYRQTLGQGPEFLTYFQNEAQLEKSRLLSDRFSAERPKGSFSTLEIQRTEQGDSAMYLCASSLERNGYTFGSGTRLTVV.

J is TRBJ2-7 and V is TRBV10-1, with 9 bases that match TRBD1. Per germline, CDR1 WNHNN and CDR2 SYGVQD (reference sequence). V shed 1 base, J shed 1 base, and the junction held 2 bases outside the gene matches. The CDR3 is made up of 15 amino acids. The CDR3 loop is CASSELGQGSYEQYF. CDR3 in DNA: TGCGCCAGCAGTGAGTTGGGACAGGGATCCTACGAGCAGTACTTC.

This clonotype was seen at least ten times. The gene calls are TRBV20-1 and TRBJ2-2; maybe TRBD2 (5 bases). This CDR3 is 15 amino acids long. V shed 3 bases and J shed 4 bases, with 15 bases lying between them. The germline V gene has CDR1 DFQATT and CDR2 SNEGSKA (reference sequence). CDR3 DNA: TGCAGTGCTAGGGGCTTACAACTAGGCACCGGGGAGCTGTTTTTT. It yields the protein CSARGLQLGTGELFF.

This chain uses TRBV4-3 with TRBJ2-7, with D unresolved. V lost 0 bases, J lost 3 bases, and 6 bases lay in between. The CDR3 totals 13 residues. Germline V gene sequence: CDR1 LGHNA, CDR2 YSLEER. CDR3 region: CASSQDAHYEQYF. The CDR3 DNA follows: TGCGCCAGCAGCCAAGACGCGCACTACGAGCAGTACTTC.

This clonotype was seen ten or more times. The gene calls are TRBV2 and TRBJ1-2, with 8 bases fitting TRBD1. The junction had 7 bases not matched to a gene; V was cut back by 6 bases and J by 7 bases. CDR3 size: 13 residues. CDR1 is SNHLY, CDR2 FYNNEI, per germline. The CDR3 protein is CASRRTGLGGYTF. The CDR3 region has the DNA TGTGCCAGCAGGCGGACAGGGTTAGGTGGCTACACCTTC.

This clonotype has ten or more counts. The V and J genes are TRBV6-1 and TRBJ1-1; D ambiguous. Trimming shortened V by 8 bases and J by 6 bases, and 19 bases separated the two germline ends. This CDR3 region has 14 residues. CDR1 is MNHNS, CDR2 SASEGT, per germline. DNA for the CDR3: TGTGCCAGCGGAAAGGGTTATGAGCAGCCTGAAGCTTTCTTT. Translated, it gives CASGKGYEQPEAFF.